This T cell receptor (beta chain) was captured in a study of blood T cell repertoires in COVID-19. Study at large: Acute and convalescent COVID-19 samples came from the United States, Italy and Spain.

V dropped 6 bases and J dropped 4; count of bases not matched to a gene: 8. In germline, CDR1 is SNHLY, CDR2 FYNNEI. CDR3 length equals 15 residues. This clone has just one count. Profiling relied on immunoSEQ multiplex PCR, and the TCRdb table lists in-frame clones only, not all of them. Among 200,000 or so clones, approximately 88% were seen once, and the ten largest hold around 3.7%. The sample was PBMCs or T cells enriched from blood (not recorded which). The gene calls are TRBV2 and TRBJ1-5; TRBD1 matches 8 bases. This TCR was recovered from a woman aged 25 to 39 who had been exposed to COVID-19. CDR3 DNA sequence: TGTGCCAGCAGATACGGGACAGGCCCGAATCAGCCCCAGCATTTT. It yields the protein CASRYGTGPNQPQHF.